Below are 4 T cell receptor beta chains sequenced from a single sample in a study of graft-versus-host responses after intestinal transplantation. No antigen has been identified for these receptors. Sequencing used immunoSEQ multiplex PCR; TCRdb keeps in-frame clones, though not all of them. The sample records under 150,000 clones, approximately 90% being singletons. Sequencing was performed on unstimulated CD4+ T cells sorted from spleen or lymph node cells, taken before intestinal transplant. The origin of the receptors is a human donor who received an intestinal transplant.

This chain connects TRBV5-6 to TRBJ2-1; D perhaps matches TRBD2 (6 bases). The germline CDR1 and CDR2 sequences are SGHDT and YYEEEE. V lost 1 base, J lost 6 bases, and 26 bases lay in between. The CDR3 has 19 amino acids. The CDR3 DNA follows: TGTGCCAGCAGCTTGTGGGGTAGACTAGGACCAAATCCGGTCAATGAGCAGTTCTTC. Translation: CASSLWGRLGPNPVNEQFF.

For the CDR3, the DNA is TGTGCCAGCAGGCTACGGCGGGGTTCAAACGAGCAGTACTTC. It is translated as CASRLRRGSNEQYF. The V and J genes are TRBV27 and TRBJ2-7, with D possibly matching TRBD2 (6 bases). The CDR3 is made up of 14 amino acids. Trimming pared 6 bases from V and 5 bases from J, leaving 17 bases between. The germline V gene encodes CDR1 MNHEY and CDR2 SMNVEV (reference sequence).

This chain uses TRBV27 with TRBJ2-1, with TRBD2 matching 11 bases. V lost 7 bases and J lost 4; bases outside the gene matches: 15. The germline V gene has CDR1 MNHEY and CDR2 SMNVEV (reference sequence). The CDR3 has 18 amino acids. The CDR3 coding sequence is TGTGCCAGCACCTCCTATGGCTTACTAGCGGGAGCGTACAATGAGCAGTTCTTC. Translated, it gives CASTSYGLLAGAYNEQFF.

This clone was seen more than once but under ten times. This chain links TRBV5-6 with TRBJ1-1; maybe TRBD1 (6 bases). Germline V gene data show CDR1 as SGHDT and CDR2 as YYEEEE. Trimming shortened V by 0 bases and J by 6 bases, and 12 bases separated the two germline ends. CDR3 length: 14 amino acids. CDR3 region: CASSLAGGASEAFF. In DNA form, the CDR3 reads TGTGCCAGCAGCTTGGCGGGGGGCGCGTCTGAAGCTTTCTTT.